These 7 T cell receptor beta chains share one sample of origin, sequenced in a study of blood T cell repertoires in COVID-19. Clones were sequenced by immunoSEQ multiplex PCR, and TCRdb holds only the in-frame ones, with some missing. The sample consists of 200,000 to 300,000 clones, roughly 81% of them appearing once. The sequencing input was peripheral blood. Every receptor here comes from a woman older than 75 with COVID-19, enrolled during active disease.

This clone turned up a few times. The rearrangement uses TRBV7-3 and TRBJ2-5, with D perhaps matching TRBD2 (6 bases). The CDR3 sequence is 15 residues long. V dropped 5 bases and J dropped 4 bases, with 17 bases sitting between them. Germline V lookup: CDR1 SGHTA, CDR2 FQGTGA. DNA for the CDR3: TGTGCCAGCAGCCCCCGGACATCGGGGGTAGAGACCCAGTACTTC. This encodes CASSPRTSGVETQYF.

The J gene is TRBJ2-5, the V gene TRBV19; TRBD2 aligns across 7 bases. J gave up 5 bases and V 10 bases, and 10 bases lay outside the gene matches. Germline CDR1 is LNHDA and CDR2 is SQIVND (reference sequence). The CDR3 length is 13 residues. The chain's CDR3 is CATQNRREETQYF. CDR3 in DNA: TGTGCCACCCAGAATCGGCGGGAGGAGACCCAGTACTTC.

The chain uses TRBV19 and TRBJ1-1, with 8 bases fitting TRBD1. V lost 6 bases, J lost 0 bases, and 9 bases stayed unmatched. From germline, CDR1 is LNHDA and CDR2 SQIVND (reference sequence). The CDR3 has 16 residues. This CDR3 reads CASRTGALSMNTEAFF. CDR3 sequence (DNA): TGTGCCAGTAGGACAGGGGCCCTCTCCATGAACACTGAAGCTTTCTTT.

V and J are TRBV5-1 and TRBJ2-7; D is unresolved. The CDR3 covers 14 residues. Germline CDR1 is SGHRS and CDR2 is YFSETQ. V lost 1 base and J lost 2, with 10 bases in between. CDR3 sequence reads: CASSLSFYPYEQYF. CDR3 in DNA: TGCGCCAGCAGCTTGAGTTTCTACCCCTACGAGCAGTACTTC.

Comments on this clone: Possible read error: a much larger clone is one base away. CDR3 nucleotides: TGTGCCAGCAGCGTAGACAGGAACACTGAAGCTTTCTTT. Translated, it gives CASSVDRNTEAFF. This chain links TRBV9 with TRBJ1-1; no reliable D call. This CDR3 contains 13 residues. Germline V gene lookup returns CDR1 SGDLS and CDR2 YYNGEE. Trimming removed 0 bases at V and 1 base at J, with 4 bases between.

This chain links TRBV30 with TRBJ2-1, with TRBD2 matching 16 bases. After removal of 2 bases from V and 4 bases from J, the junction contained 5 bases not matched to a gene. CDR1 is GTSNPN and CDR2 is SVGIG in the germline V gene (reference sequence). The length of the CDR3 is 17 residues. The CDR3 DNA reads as TGTGCCTGGAGTTCGGGACTAGCGGGGGGGCCGTACAATGAGCAGTTCTTC. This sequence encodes CAWSSGLAGGPYNEQFF.

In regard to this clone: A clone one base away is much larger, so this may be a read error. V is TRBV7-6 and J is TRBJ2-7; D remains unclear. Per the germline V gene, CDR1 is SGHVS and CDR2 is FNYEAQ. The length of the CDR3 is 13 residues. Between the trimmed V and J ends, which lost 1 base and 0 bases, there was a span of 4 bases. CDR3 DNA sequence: TGTGCCAGCAGCTTAGACATCTCCTACGAGCAGTACTTC. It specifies CASSLDISYEQYF. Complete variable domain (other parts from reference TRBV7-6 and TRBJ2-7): GAGVSQSPRYKVTKRGQDVALRCDPISGHVSLYWYRQALGQGPEFLTYFNYEAQQDKSGLPNDRFSAERPEGSISTLTIQRTEQRDSAMYRCASSLDISYEQYFGPGTRLTVT.